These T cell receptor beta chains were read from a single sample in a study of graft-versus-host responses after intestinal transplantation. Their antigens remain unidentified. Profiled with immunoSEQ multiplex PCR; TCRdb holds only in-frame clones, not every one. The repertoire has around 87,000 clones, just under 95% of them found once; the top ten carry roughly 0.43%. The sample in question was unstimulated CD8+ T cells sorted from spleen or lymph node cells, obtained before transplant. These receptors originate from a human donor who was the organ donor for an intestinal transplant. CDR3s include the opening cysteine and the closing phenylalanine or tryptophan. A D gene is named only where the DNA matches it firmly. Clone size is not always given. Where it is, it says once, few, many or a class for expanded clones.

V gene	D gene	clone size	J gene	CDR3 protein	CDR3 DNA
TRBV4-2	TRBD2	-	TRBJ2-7	CASSPGLGYEQYF	TGTGCCAGCAGCCCGGGACTAGGCTACGAGCAGTACTTC
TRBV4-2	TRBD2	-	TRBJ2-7	CASSQDKVAGGYEQYF	TGTGCCAGCAGCCAAGATAAGGTAGCGGGGGGATACGAGCAGTACTTC
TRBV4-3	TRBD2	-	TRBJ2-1	CASSQDHSAVAGGQNEQFF	TGCGCCAGCAGCCAAGATCATAGCGCAGTAGCGGGGGGGCAGAATGAGCAGTTCTTC
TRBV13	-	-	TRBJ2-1	CASTPRVFLYNEQFF	TGTGCCAGCACCCCACGGGTATTTTTGTACAATGAGCAGTTCTTC
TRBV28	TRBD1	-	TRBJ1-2	CASSITGGDYGYTF	TGTGCCAGCAGTATAACAGGGGGGGACTATGGCTACACCTTC
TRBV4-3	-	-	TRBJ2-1	CASSQSQGNNEQFF	TGCGCCAGCAGCCAATCTCAGGGGAACAATGAGCAGTTCTTC
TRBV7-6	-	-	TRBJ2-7	CASSSNPGALHYSYEQYF	TGTGCCAGCAGCTCCAACCCCGGTGCCCTGCACTACTCCTACGAGCAGTACTTC
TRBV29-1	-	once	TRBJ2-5	CSVEDLETQYF	TGCAGCGTTGAAGATCTGGAGACCCAGTACTTC
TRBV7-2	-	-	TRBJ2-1	CASSLPRVDSYNEQFF	TGTGCCAGCAGCTTACCCAGGGTGGACTCCTACAATGAGCAGTTCTTC
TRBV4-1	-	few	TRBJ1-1	CASSLFVRNTEAFF	TGCGCCAGCAGCCTTTTCGTTAGGAACACTGAAGCTTTCTTT
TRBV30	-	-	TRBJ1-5	CAWSVGHSNQPQHF	TGTGCCTGGAGTGTCGGTCATAGCAATCAGCCCCAGCATTTT
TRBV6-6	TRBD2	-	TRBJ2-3	CASSFSRESSTDTQYF	TGTGCCAGCAGTTTCTCGCGGGAGTCTAGCACAGATACGCAGTATTTT
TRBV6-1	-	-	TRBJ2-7	CASREGSYEQYF	TGTGCCAGCAGGGAGGGCTCCTACGAGCAGTACTTC
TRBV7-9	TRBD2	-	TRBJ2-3	CASSSAGTSGRDTQYF	TGTGCCAGCAGCTCCGCCGGGACTAGCGGCAGAGATACGCAGTATTTT
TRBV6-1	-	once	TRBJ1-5	CASIWGDSNQPQHF	TGTGCCAGCATTTGGGGGGATAGCAATCAGCCCCAGCATTTT
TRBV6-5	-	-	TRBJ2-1	CASSYSSEKYEQFF	TGTGCCAGCAGTTACTCTTCAGAAAAGTATGAGCAGTTCTTC
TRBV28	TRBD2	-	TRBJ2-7	CASRGGLAAAYEQYF	TGTGCCAGCAGGGGCGGACTAGCGGCGGCCTACGAGCAGTACTTC
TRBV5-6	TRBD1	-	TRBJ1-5	CASSQLQGKKHF	TGTGCCAGCAGTCAGCTACAGGGGAAGAAGCATTTT
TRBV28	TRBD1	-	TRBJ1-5	CASSLRTQGAYQPQHF	TGTGCCAGCAGTTTGAGAACACAGGGGGCTTATCAGCCCCAGCATTTT
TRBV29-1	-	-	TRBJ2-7	CSVEGDWTVSYEQYF	TGCAGCGTTGAAGGAGATTGGACAGTCTCCTACGAGCAGTACTTC
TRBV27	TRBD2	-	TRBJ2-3	CASSLSGGGTDTQYF	TGTGCCAGCAGTTTATCGGGAGGGGGCACAGATACGCAGTATTTT
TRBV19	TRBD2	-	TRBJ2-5	CASSTITLAGRTETQYF	TGTGCCAGTAGTACCATAACACTAGCGGGGAGGACCGAGACCCAGTACTTC
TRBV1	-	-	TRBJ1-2	CTSSQLRARDRPNYGYTF	TGCACCAGCAGCCAACTCAGGGCCCGGGACAGGCCTAACTATGGCTACACCTTC
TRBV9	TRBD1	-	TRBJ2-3	CASSATGGEGTDTQYF	TGTGCCAGCAGCGCAACAGGGGGCGAGGGCACAGATACGCAGTATTTT
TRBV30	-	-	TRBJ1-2	CAWNNGFGTGWSNYGYTF	TGTGCCTGGAATAATGGGTTCGGCACAGGGTGGTCTAACTATGGCTACACCTTC
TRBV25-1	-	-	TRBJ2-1	CASSRKERGPYNEQFF	TGTGCCAGCAGTAGGAAGGAAAGGGGCCCTTACAATGAGCAGTTCTTC
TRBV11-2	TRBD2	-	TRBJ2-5	CASSLLGGGFQETQYF	TGTGCCAGCAGCTTATTGGGGGGAGGGTTCCAAGAGACCCAGTACTTC
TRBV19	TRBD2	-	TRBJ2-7	CASRASGALGSYEQYF	TGTGCCAGTAGGGCTAGCGGGGCCCTGGGCTCCTACGAGCAGTACTTC
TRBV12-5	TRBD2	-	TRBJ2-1	CASGLGSGAEQFF	TGTGCTAGTGGTTTGGGTAGCGGGGCTGAGCAGTTCTTC
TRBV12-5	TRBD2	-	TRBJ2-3	CASGSSGTSTDTQYF	TGTGCTAGTGGTTCTAGCGGGACTAGCACAGATACGCAGTATTTT
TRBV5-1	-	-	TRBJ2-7	CASSFGQFYEQYF	TGCGCCAGCAGCTTTGGTCAGTTCTACGAGCAGTACTTC
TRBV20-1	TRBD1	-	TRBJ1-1	CSARSGGAFF	TGCAGTGCTCGATCAGGGGGAGCTTTCTTT
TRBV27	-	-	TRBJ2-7	CASSLSGGYEQYF	TGTGCCAGCAGCTTATCCGGGGGATACGAGCAGTACTTC
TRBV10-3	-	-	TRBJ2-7	CAISESSVSYEQYF	TGTGCCATCAGTGAGTCGAGTGTCTCCTACGAGCAGTACTTC
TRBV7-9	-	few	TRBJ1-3	CASSGGGNTIYF	TGTGCCAGCAGCGGAGGGGGAAACACCATATATTTT
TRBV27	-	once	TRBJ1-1	CASSITENTEAFF	TGTGCCAGCAGCATTACAGAGAACACTGAAGCTTTCTTT
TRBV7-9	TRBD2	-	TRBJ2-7	CASSPPSGDYEQYF	TGTGCCAGCAGCCCTCCTAGCGGGGACTACGAGCAGTACTTC
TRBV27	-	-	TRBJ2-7	CASGEGDVYEQYF	TGTGCCAGCGGCGAAGGGGATGTGTACGAGCAGTACTTC
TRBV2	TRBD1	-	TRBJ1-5	CASSEVYRGGRNQPQHF	TGTGCCAGCAGTGAAGTCTACAGGGGGGGACGTAATCAGCCCCAGCATTTT
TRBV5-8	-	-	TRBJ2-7	CASSGVGHEQYF	TGTGCCAGCTCAGGGGTAGGTCACGAGCAGTACTTC
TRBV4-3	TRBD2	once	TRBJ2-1	CASTLSSGGAGANEQFF	TGCGCCAGCACCCTTTCTAGCGGGGGGGCTGGGGCCAATGAGCAGTTCTTC
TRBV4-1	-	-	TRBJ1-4	CASSPLDTRNEKLFF	TGCGCCAGCAGCCCCCTGGACACGAGGAATGAAAAACTGTTTTTT
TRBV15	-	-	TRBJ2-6	CATSRVTGANVLTF	TGTGCCACCAGCAGGGTGACTGGGGCCAACGTCCTGACCTTC
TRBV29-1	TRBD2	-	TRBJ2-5	CSVEDPRHLAGGPRETQYF	TGCAGCGTTGAAGATCCCCGACACTTAGCGGGGGGGCCGCGGGAGACCCAGTACTTC
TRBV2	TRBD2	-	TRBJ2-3	CATGGLAGVPGTDTQYF	TGTGCTACCGGTGGCCTAGCGGGGGTCCCTGGCACAGATACGCAGTATTTT